Shown below are 7 T cell receptor beta chains from a single sample sequenced in a study of T cell responses to AZD1222 COVID-19 vaccine. Assay used: immunoSEQ multiplex PCR; TCRdb lists only in-frame clones, some missing. The table lists 150,000 to 180,000 clones, roughly nine tenths of them singletons. The sequenced sample was peripheral blood, obtained on day 0 of MenACWY control vaccination. These receptors all stem from an adult in good health.

The rearrangement links TRBV6-6 to TRBJ2-1, with a possible D match to TRBD1 (5 bases). The CDR3 loop spans 14 amino acids. Trimming removed 0 bases from V and 5 bases from J, with 8 bases in between. CDR1 MNHNY and CDR2 SVGAGI come from the germline V gene (reference sequence). The CDR3 sequence is CASSYSPRDNEQFF. The DNA for the CDR3 is TGTGCCAGCAGTTACTCGCCCAGGGACAATGAGCAGTTCTTC.

This chain uses TRBV4-3 with TRBJ1-2; D is ambiguous. The germline V gene has CDR1 LGHNA and CDR2 YSLEER. The CDR3 is made up of 14 amino acids. Trimming shortened V by 0 bases and J by 4 bases, and 9 bases separated the two germline ends. The CDR3, as DNA: TGCGCCAGCAGCCAAGAACTGGGCCGCTATGGCTACACCTTC. This translates into CASSQELGRYGYTF.

The gene calls are TRBV6-5 and TRBJ2-1; unclear D gene. Germline V gene lookup returns CDR1 MNHEY and CDR2 SVGAGI. V lost 0 bases, J lost 8 bases, and 17 bases lay in between. The length of the CDR3 is 16 residues. The CDR3 spells CASSYSWSAAWDEQFF. DNA of the CDR3: TGTGCCAGCAGTTACTCGTGGTCTGCGGCCTGGGATGAGCAGTTCTTC.

The rearrangement uses TRBV6-5 and TRBJ1-1; D is unresolved. V was shortened by 6 bases and J by 3 bases, with 2 bases between the two germline ends. CDR1 and CDR2 from the germline V gene are MNHEY and SVGAGI. This CDR3 has 10 amino acids. The CDR3, as DNA: TGTGCCAGCAGCTACACTGAAGCTTTCTTT. It codes for CASSYTEAFF.

The chain links TRBV11-2 to TRBJ1-6, with D hard to call. CDR3 length: 13 residues. V was pared by 4 bases and J by 4 bases, with 5 bases between. Germline CDR1 and CDR2: SGHAT and FQNNGV. The CDR3 DNA is TGTGCCAGCAGCTCGGGGTATAATTCACCCCTCCACTTT. Translated, it gives CASSSGYNSPLHF.

The genes are TRBV4-1 and TRBJ1-4; possible D gene TRBD1, 6 bases. This CDR3 has 15 residues. Trimming removed 5 bases at V and 7 bases at J, with 17 bases between. CDR1 and CDR2 (germline): MGHRA, YSYEKL. The CDR3 DNA is TGCGCCAGCAGCTCAACCGGGACATTTACTGAAAAACTGTTTTTT. Translation: CASSSTGTFTEKLFF.

V gene TRBV9 combines with J gene TRBJ2-3; tentative D call: TRBD1 (5 bases). V lost 2 bases to trimming and J lost 3 bases, with 7 bases between them. The CDR3 is made up of 13 amino acids. CDR1 is SGDLS and CDR2 is YYNGEE in the germline V gene. The CDR3 reads CASSVWTTDTQYF. CDR3 nucleotides: TGTGCCAGCAGCGTGTGGACAACAGATACGCAGTATTTT.